The 12 T cell receptor beta chains in this list originate from one sample, sequenced in a study of T cells in localized non-small cell lung cancer. The protocol was immunoSEQ multiplex PCR, while the TCRdb copy is restricted to in-frame clones and leaves out a portion. The profile shows tens of thousands of clones, roughly 78% of them singletons. This specimen consisted of peripheral blood, obtained before any cancer treatment. These receptors were collected from a male donor at least 60 years old with stage III squamous cell lung carcinoma.

The chain employs TRBV7-3 and TRBJ1-1; D is uncertain. Looked up from germline, CDR1 is SGHTA and CDR2 is FQGTGA. The CDR3 has 13 amino acids. Trimming pared 5 bases from V and 6 bases from J, leaving 13 bases between. The CDR3 nucleotides are TGTGCCAGCAGCCCCGTTTCGAGTCCTGAAGCTTTCTTT. This translates into CASSPVSSPEAFF.

This chain connects TRBV7-2 to TRBJ2-1; D gene ambiguous. CDR1 is SGHTA and CDR2 is FQGNSA in the germline V gene. V was clipped by 0 bases and J by 0 bases, with 0 bases between them. The CDR3 is made up of 13 amino acids. This CDR3 reads CASSLASYNEQFF. The CDR3 DNA reads as TGTGCCAGCAGCTTAGCCTCCTACAATGAGCAGTTCTTC.

The chain uses TRBV4-1 and TRBJ1-4; D is uncertain. The CDR3 length is 15 residues. V was cut by 0 bases and J by 6 bases, with 11 bases left in between. Germline-derived CDR1 and CDR2 are MGHRA and YSYEKL. The DNA for the CDR3 is TGCGCCAGCAGCCAAGAGCAGAGGGCCTATGAAAAACTGTTTTTT. It specifies CASSQEQRAYEKLFF.

This clone was counted a single time. The chain combines TRBV7-9 with TRBJ2-7; D not certain. This CDR3 has 11 residues. V lost 8 bases and J lost 4, with 9 bases in between. Germline V gene sequence: CDR1 SEHNR, CDR2 FQNEAQ (reference sequence). The CDR3 is CASGVTYEQYF. CDR3 bases: TGTGCCAGCGGGGTGACTTACGAGCAGTACTTC.

V and J are TRBV18 and TRBJ2-2; TRBD1 aligns across 10 bases. Germline loops: CDR1 KGHSH, CDR2 LQKENI. The CDR3 covers 16 residues. The ends lost 0 bases at V and 5 bases at J; junction bases unmatched: 3. This chain's CDR3 is CASSPPGTGVTGELFF. As DNA, the CDR3 is TGTGCCAGCTCACCACCCGGGACAGGGGTAACCGGGGAGCTGTTTTTT.

The gene calls are TRBV6-4 and TRBJ2-7, with 8 bases lining up with TRBD1. Germline-derived CDR1 and CDR2 are MRHNA and SNTAGT. This CDR3 has 14 residues. Trimming at V came to 6 bases and at J to 4 bases, leaving 8 bases not matched to a gene. CDR3 nucleotide sequence: TGTGCCAGCAGGAGGACAGGGCGCGAATACGAGCAGTACTTC. Amino acids: CASRRTGREYEQYF.

V is TRBV7-2 and J is TRBJ2-1; D is ambiguous. CDR3 length: 15 amino acids. The ends were cut back, 1 base at V and 7 bases at J, with 14 bases in the middle. In germline, CDR1 is SGHTA, CDR2 FQGNSA. CDR3 region: CASSLGRSSLNEQFF. DNA of the CDR3: TGTGCCAGCAGCTTAGGAAGATCAAGCTTAAATGAGCAGTTCTTC.

This chain joins TRBV7-2 and TRBJ2-1; D might be TRBD2 (6 bases). V was shortened by 11 bases and J by 9 bases, with 17 bases between the two germline ends. The germline V gene has CDR1 SGHTA and CDR2 FQGNSA. The CDR3 sequence is 12 residues long. Written as DNA, the CDR3 is TGTGCCGACAGACTAGTCGGGGGTGAGCAGTTCTTC. The encoded protein is CADRLVGGEQFF.

The chain has TRBV21-1 and TRBJ1-5. TRBV21-1 is classified as a pseudogene. The CDR3 length is 9 residues. CDR3 nucleotide sequence: TGTGCCAGAGCAAAGCCCCAGCATTTT. Protein sequence: CARAKPQHF.

As to this clone: An end of the junction differs from the germline gene, which may be a read error. This rearrangement joins TRBV7-9 to TRBJ1-1; no clear D. Looked up from germline, CDR1 is SEHNR and CDR2 is FQNEAQ (reference sequence). The CDR3 consists of 15 residues. CDR3 in amino acids: CASSQDTDVNTEAFF. For the CDR3, the DNA is TGCGCCAGCAGCCAAGATACGGATGTGAACACTGAAGCTTTCTTT.

This clone showed up just once. J is TRBJ1-3 and V is TRBV18, with 7 bases fitting TRBD1. The CDR3 covers 16 residues. V shed 4 bases and J 1 base; nucleotides not matched to a gene: 7. Germline values: CDR1 KGHSH, CDR2 LQKENI. This CDR3 is CASSLYRGESGNTIYF. The CDR3 coding sequence is TGTGCCAGCTCACTTTACAGGGGAGAATCTGGAAACACCATATATTTT.

This clone came up a few times. This chain joins TRBV2 and TRBJ2-7; 7 bases are a match to TRBD1. J lost 2 bases, V lost 6 bases, and 4 bases had no gene match. This CDR3 region has 13 residues. Germline V CDR1 and CDR2: SNHLY, FYNNEI. The CDR3 DNA reads as TGTGCCAGCAGCCGAACAGGGGCCTACGAGCAGTACTTC. Encoded protein: CASSRTGAYEQYF.